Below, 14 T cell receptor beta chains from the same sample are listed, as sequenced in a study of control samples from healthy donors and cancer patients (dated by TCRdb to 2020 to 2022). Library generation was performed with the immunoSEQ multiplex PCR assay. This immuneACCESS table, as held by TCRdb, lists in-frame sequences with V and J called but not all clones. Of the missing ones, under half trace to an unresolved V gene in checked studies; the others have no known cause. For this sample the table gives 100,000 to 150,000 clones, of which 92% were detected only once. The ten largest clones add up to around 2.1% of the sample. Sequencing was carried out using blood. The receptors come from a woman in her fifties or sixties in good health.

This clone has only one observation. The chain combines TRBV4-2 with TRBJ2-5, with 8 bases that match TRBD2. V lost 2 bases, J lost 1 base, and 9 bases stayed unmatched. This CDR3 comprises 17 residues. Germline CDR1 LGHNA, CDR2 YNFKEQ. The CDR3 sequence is CASSQRQSSGFQETQYF. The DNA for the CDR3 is TGTGCCAGCAGCCAAAGACAGTCTAGCGGGTTCCAAGAGACCCAGTACTTC.

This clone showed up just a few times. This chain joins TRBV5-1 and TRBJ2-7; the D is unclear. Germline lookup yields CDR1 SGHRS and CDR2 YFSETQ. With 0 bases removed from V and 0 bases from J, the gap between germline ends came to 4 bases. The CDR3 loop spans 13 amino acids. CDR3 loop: CASSLGASYEQYF. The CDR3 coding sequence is TGCGCCAGCAGCTTGGGAGCCTCCTACGAGCAGTACTTC. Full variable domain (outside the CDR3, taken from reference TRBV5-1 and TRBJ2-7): KAGVTQTPRYLIKTRGQQVTLSCSPISGHRSVSWYQQTPGQGLQFLFEYFSETQRNKGNFPGRFSGRQFSNSRSEMNVSTLELGDSALYLCASSLGASYEQYFGPGTRLTVT.

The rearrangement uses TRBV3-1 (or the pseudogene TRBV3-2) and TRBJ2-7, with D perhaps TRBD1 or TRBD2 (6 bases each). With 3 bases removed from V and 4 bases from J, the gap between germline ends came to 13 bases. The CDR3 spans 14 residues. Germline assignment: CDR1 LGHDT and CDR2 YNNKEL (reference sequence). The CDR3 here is CASSQRGARYEQYF. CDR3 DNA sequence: TGTGCCAGCAGCCAGAGGGGGGCGAGGTACGAGCAGTACTTC.

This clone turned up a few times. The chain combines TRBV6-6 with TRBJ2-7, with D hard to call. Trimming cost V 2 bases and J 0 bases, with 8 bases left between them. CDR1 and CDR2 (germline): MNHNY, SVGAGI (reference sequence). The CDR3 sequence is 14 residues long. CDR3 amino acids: CASSYTEFSYEQYF. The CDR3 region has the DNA TGTGCCAGCAGTTACACCGAGTTCTCCTACGAGCAGTACTTC.

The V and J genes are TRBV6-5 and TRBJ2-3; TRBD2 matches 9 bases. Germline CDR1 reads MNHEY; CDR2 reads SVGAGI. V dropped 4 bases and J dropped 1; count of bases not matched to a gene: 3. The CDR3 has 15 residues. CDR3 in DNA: TGTGCCAGCAGTTGGACTAGCGCGGGCACAGATACGCAGTATTTT. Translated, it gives CASSWTSAGTDTQYF.

The CDR3 nucleotides read TGTGCCAGCAGTTCCGCCGGGCTAGTAGGTCCCGAGCAGTACTTC. Translation gives CASSSAGLVGPEQYF. The chain employs TRBV27 and TRBJ2-7; no clear D. The V end lost 4 bases, the J end lost 6 bases, and 19 bases lay between the germline ends. This CDR3 has 15 amino acids. Per the germline V gene, CDR1 is MNHEY and CDR2 is SMNVEV (reference sequence).

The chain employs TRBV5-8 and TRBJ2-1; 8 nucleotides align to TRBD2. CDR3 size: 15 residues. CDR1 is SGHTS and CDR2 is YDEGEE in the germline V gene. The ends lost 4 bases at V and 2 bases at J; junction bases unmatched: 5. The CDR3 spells CASSGGTRPYNEQFF. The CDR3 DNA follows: TGTGCCAGCAGCGGGGGGACTAGGCCCTACAATGAGCAGTTCTTC.

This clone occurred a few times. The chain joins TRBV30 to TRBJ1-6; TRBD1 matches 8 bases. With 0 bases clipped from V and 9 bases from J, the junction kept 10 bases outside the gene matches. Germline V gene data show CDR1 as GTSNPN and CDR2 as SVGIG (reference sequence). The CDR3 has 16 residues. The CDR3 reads CAWSVPPGQGSSPLHF. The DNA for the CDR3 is TGTGCCTGGAGTGTACCCCCCGGACAGGGCAGTTCACCCCTCCACTTT.

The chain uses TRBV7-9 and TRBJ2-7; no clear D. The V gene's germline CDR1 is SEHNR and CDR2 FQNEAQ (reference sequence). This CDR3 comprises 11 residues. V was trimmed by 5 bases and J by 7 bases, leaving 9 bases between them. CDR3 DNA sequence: TGTGCCAGCAGCCCCGCCGAAGAGCAGTACTTC. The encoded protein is CASSPAEEQYF. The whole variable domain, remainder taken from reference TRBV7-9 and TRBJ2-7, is DTGVSQNPRHKITKRGQNVTFRCDPISEHNRLYWYRQTLGQGPEFLTYFQNEAQLEKSRLLSDRFSAERPKGSFSTLEIQRTEQGDSAMYLCASSPAEEQYFGPGTRLTVT.

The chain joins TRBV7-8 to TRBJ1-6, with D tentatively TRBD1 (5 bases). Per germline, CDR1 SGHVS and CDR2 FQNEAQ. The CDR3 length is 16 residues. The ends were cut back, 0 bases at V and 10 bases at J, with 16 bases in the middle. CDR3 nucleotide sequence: TGTGCCAGCAGCTTAGCTCTGGGGCTAGGGACCTCACCCCTCCACTTT. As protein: CASSLALGLGTSPLHF.

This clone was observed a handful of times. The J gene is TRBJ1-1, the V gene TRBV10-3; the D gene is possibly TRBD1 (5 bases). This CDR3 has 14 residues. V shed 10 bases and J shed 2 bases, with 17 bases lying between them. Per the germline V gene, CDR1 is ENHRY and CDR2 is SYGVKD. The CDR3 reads CATHGGGSNTEAFF. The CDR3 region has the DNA TGTGCCACCCATGGCGGGGGGTCCAACACTGAAGCTTTCTTT.

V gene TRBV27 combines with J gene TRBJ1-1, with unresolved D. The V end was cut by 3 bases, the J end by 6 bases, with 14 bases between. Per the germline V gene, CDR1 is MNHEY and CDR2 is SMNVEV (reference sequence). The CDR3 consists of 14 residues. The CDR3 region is CASSFESGVAEAFF. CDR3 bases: TGTGCCAGCAGTTTCGAATCGGGAGTCGCTGAAGCTTTCTTT.

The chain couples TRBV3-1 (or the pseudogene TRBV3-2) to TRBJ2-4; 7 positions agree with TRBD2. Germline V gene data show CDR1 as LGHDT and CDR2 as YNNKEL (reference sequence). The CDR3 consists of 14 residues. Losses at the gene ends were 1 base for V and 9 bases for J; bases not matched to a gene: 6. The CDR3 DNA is TGTGCCAGCAGCCAAGGGGGGGGGAGCAGCATTCAGTACTTC. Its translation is CASSQGGGSSIQYF.

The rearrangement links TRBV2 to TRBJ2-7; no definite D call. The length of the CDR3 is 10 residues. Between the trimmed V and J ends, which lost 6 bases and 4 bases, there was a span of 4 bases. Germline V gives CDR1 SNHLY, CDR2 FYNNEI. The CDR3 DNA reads TGTGCCAGCAGACATTACGAGCAGTACTTC. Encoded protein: CASRHYEQYF.